This T cell receptor (beta chain) was observed in a study of T cell changes during pregnancy in multiple sclerosis. Germline V lookup: CDR1 SQVTM, CDR2 ANQGSEA. V trimming: 8 bases; J trimming: 5 bases; junction bases outside the gene matches: 16. This CDR3 comprises 15 residues. Libraries were prepared by immunoSEQ multiplex PCR; TCRdb keeps only in-frame clonotypes and omits some of them. The repertoire holds 65,000 to 90,000 clones, with around 90% as singletons. This sequence originates from a female donor in good health, serving as a control in a pregnancy study. Some clones in this sample may be carry-over from other donors' samples. The chain has TRBV29-1 and TRBJ2-5; 8 bases line up with TRBD2. The starting material was PBMCs, obtained in the first trimester of pregnancy. In nucleotides, the CDR3 is TGCAGCCCCTCCCGGGAGGGGGGGCGGGGGGAGACCCAGTACTTC. Protein: CSPSREGGRGETQYF. Variable domain in full (rest from reference TRBV29-1 and TRBJ2-5): SAVISQKPSRDICQRGTSLTIQCQVDSQVTMMFWYRQQPGQSLTLIATANQGSEATYESGFVIDKFPISRPNLTFSTLTVSNMSPEDSSIYLCSPSREGGRGETQYFGPGTRLLVL.